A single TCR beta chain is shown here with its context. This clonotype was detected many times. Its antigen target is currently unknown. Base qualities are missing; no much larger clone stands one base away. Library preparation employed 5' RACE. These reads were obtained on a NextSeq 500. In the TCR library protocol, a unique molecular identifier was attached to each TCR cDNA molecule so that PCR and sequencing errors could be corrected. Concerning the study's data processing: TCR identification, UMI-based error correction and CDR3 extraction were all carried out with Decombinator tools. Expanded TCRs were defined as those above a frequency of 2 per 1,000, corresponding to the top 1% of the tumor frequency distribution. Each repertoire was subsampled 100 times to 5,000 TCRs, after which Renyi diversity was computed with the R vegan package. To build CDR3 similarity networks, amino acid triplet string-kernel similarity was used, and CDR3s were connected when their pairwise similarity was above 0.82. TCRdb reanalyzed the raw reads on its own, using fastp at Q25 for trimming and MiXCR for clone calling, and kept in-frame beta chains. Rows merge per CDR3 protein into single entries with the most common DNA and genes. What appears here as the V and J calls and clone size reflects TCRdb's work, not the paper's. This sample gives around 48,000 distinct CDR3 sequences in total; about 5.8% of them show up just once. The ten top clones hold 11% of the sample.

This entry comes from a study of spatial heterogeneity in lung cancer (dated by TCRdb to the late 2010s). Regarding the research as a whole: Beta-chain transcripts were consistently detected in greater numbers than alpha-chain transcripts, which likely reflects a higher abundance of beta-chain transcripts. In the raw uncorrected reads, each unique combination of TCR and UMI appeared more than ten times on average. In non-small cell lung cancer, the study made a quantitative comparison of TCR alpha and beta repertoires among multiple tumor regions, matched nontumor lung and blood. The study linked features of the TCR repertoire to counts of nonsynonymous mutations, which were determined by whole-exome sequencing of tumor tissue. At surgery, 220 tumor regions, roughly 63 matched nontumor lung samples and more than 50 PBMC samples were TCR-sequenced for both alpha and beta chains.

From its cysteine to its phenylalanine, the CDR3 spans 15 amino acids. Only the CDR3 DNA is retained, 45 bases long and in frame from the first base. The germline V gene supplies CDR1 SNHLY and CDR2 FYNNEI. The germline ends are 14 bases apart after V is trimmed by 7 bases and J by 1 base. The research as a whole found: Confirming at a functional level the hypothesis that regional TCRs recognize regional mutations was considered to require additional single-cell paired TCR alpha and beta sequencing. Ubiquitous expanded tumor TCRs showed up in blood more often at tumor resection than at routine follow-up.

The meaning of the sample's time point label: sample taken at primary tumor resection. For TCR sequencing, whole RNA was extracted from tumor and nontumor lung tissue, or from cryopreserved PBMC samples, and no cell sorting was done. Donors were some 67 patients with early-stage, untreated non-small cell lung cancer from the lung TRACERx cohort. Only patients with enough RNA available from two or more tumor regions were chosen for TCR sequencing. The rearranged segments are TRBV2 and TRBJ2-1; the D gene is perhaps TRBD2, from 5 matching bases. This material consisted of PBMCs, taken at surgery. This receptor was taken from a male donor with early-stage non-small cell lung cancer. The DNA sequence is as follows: TGTGCCAGCACCCGCCGGGATCCTTCCTACAATGAGCAGTTCTTC. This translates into CASTRRDPSYNEQFF.